These 9 T cell receptor beta chains were all obtained from the same sample, sequenced in a study of radiation and T cells in renal cell carcinoma (dated by TCRdb to about 2020). Explained via the paper, the time point label denotes: tumor resected at nephrectomy. The sample's treatment or condition, from its label and the paper: treatment-naive control, cytoreductive nephrectomy. The library was built by means of the immunoSEQ multiplex PCR assay. The table comes from immuneACCESS by way of TCRdb, which keeps in-frame sequences with V and J called. Part of the clones is missing from these tables; in studies checked, under half for an unresolved V gene and the rest for unknown reasons. This sample has more than 15,000 clones in its table, and roughly 50% of those were observed once. Approximately 10% of the sample rests with the top ten. Material: tumor tissue, obtained from a patient whose treatment was nephrectomy without radiotherapy. Receptor source: a man aged 45-60 years with renal cell carcinoma.

The CDR3 DNA reads as TGTGCCAGCAGTCGGGACTCCTACACCGGGGAGCTGTTTTTT. This sequence encodes CASSRDSYTGELFF. The gene calls are TRBV5-4 and TRBJ2-2; perhaps TRBD2 as D (6 bases). Germline V gene lookup returns CDR1 SGHNT and CDR2 YYREEE (reference sequence). Trimming removed 5 bases at V and 3 bases at J, with 11 bases between. The CDR3 has 14 residues.

The chain joins TRBV11-2 to TRBJ1-5; D gene uncertain. The length of the CDR3 is 13 residues. V was pared by 0 bases and J by 10 bases, with 10 bases between. Germline CDR1 and CDR2: SGHAT and FQNNGV. Here the CDR3 DNA reads TGTGCCAGCAGCTTAGATCCAAGGGCCCCCCAGCATTTT. It codes for CASSLDPRAPQHF.

This rearrangement joins TRBV6-6 to TRBJ2-7, with TRBD1 matching 9 bases. Germline V CDR1 and CDR2: MNHNY, SVGAGI (reference sequence). The V segment lost 5 bases and the J segment 2 bases; nucleotides outside the gene matches: 10. This CDR3 contains 16 residues. The CDR3 DNA reads as TGTGCCAGCAGTACAGGACAGGGGTTCCCTCCCTACGAGCAGTACTTC. The encoded protein is CASSTGQGFPPYEQYF.

V is TRBV9 and J is TRBJ2-2, with 9 bases that match TRBD1. From germline, CDR1 is SGDLS and CDR2 YYNGEE. The CDR3 is 15 residues long. V dropped 4 bases and J dropped 5; count of bases not matched to a gene: 6. The CDR3 nucleotides read TGTGCCAGCAGCACAAGGGACAGGGTGACCGGGGAGCTGTTTTTT. Amino acid sequence: CASSTRDRVTGELFF.

The chain links TRBV6-5 to TRBJ2-7, with D perhaps given as TRBD1 or TRBD2 (6 bases each). The CDR3 sequence is 13 residues long. The germline V gene has CDR1 MNHEY and CDR2 SVGAGI. Trimming cost V 2 bases and J 7 bases, with 12 bases left between them. The CDR3 protein is CASSYTRGGEQYF. For the CDR3, the DNA is TGTGCCAGCAGTTACACCCGAGGGGGGGAGCAGTACTTC.

This rearrangement joins TRBV6-5 to TRBJ2-5; maybe TRBD1 (6 bases). Germline CDR1 and CDR2: MNHEY and SVGAGI. The CDR3 consists of 12 residues. Trimming removed 9 bases from V and 1 base from J, with 9 bases in between. Written as DNA, the CDR3 is TGTGCCAGTGGACAGACCCAAGAGACCCAGTACTTC. Encoded protein: CASGQTQETQYF.

The chain links TRBV9 to TRBJ2-3, with 8 bases lining up with TRBD2. This CDR3 spans 16 amino acids. The V gene's germline CDR1 is SGDLS and CDR2 YYNGEE. V lost 3 bases to trimming and J lost 5 bases; unmatched junction nucleotides: 11. The CDR3 nucleotides are TGTGCCAGCAGCGACCCCTCGGGGGGGCGGGAAGATACGCAGTATTTT. Encoded protein: CASSDPSGGREDTQYF.

The gene calls are TRBV11-2 and TRBJ2-1; 7 bases fit TRBD1. The CDR3 length is 15 residues. The germline V gene encodes CDR1 SGHAT and CDR2 FQNNGV. V dropped 3 bases and J dropped 6; count of bases not matched to a gene: 8. The CDR3 sequence: CASSLVTGSGNEQFF. DNA for the CDR3: TGTGCCAGCAGCTTGGTGACAGGGTCGGGCAATGAGCAGTTCTTC.

The CDR3 DNA reads TGCGCCAGCAGCTCTGGAGGGACAGGGGGCTACTATGGCTACACCTTC. This translates into CASSSGGTGGYYGYTF. J is TRBJ1-2 and V is TRBV5-1, with TRBD1 matching 12 bases. In germline, CDR1 is SGHRS, CDR2 YFSETQ. The CDR3 contains 16 residues. V lost 3 bases to trimming and J lost 3 bases; unmatched junction nucleotides: 6.